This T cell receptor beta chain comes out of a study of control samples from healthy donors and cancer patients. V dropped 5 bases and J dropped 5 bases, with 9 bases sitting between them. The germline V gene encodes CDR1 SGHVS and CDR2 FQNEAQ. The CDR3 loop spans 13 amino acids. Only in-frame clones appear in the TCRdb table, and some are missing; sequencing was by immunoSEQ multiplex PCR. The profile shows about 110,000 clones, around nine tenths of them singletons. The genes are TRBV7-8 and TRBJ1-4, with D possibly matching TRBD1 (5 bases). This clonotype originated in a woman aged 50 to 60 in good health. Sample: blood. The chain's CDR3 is CASSRPGNEKLFF. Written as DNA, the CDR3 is TGTGCCAGCAGCCGTCCAGGGAATGAAAAACTGTTTTTT. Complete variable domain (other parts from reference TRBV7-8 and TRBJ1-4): GAGVSQSPRYKVAKRGQDVALRCDPISGHVSLFWYQQALGQGPEFLTYFQNEAQLDKSGLPSDRFFAERPEGSVSTLKIQRTQQEDSAVYLCASSRPGNEKLFFGSGTQLSVL.